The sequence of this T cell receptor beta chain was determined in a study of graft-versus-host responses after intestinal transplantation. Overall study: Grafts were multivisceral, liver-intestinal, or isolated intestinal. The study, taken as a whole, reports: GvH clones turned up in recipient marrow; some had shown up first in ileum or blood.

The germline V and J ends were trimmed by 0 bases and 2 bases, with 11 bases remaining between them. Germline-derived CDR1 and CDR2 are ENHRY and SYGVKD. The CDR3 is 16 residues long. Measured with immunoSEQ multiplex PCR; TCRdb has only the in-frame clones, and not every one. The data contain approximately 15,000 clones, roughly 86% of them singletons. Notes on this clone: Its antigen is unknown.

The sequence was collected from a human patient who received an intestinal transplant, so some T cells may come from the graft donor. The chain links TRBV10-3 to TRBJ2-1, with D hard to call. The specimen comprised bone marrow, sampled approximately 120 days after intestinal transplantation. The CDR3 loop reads CAISESESVPYNEQFF. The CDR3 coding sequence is TGTGCCATCAGTGAGTCGGAAAGCGTCCCCTACAATGAGCAGTTCTTC.